What follows are 20 T cell receptor beta chains derived from one specimen sequenced in a study of identical twins. One entry per CDR3 protein results from TCRdb running MiXCR on the 5' RACE reads. The table shows 550,000 to 700,000 distinct CDR3 sequences, with approximately 21% occurring only once. The same specimen was also included in a second study, on T cells expressing NK-cell markers.

Sequencing was done on a sample of PBMCs. The receptors come from a woman under 30 in good health.

The chain is built from TRBV20-1 and TRBJ2-1, with 8 bases matching TRBD1. The CDR3 has 13 amino acids. The ends lost 5 bases at V and 11 bases at J; junction bases unmatched: 11. Germline values: CDR1 DFQATT, CDR2 SNEGSKA (reference sequence). CDR3 DNA: TGCAGTGCTCCCCCCGGGACAGGCTCCAAGCAGTTCTTC. It translates to CSAPPGTGSKQFF.

This clonotype was seen a handful of times. V and J are TRBV12-3 or TRBV12-4 and TRBJ2-1, with D possibly matching TRBD1 (6 bases). This CDR3 comprises 16 residues. Deletions cut 4 bases from V and 4 bases from J, with 17 bases between. As DNA, the CDR3 is TGTGCCAGCAGTTCGGACAGTCCAACCCTGTACAATGAGCAGTTCTTC. Translated: CASSSDSPTLYNEQFF.

This clonotype was observed many times. This sequence joins TRBV5-1 and TRBJ2-6; D perhaps matches TRBD2 (5 bases). V was trimmed by 6 bases and J by 4 bases, leaving 8 bases between them. There are 13 residues in the CDR3. Germline CDR1 and CDR2: SGHRS and YFSETQ. CDR3 bases: TGCGCCAGCAAGGAGGCCGGGGCCAACGTCCTGACTTTC. This sequence encodes CASKEAGANVLTF.

The rearrangement joins TRBV7-3 to TRBJ2-3, with D hard to call. The germline V gene encodes CDR1 SGHTA and CDR2 FQGTGA. This CDR3 is built from 16 residues. The V gene lost 3 bases and the J gene lost 4 bases, with 17 bases spanning the gap. The chain's CDR3 is CASSLNTGVGADTQYF. The CDR3 DNA reads as TGTGCCAGCAGCTTGAACACTGGAGTAGGCGCAGATACGCAGTATTTT. Full variable domain (missing parts from reference TRBV7-3 and TRBJ2-3): GAGVSQTPSNKVTEKGKYVELRCDPISGHTALYWYRQSLGQGPEFLIYFQGTGAADDSGLPNDRFFAVRPEGSVSTLKIQRTERGDSAVYLCASSLNTGVGADTQYFGPGTRLTVL.

Ten or more counts support this clonotype. This chain connects TRBV12-3 or TRBV12-4 to TRBJ2-5; TRBD2 is a possible D gene (6 bases). V lost 6 bases and J lost 4, with 15 bases in between. This CDR3 comprises 14 residues. CDR3 coding DNA: TGTGCCAGCAGCCTGAACGGCGGGATAGAGACCCAGTACTTC. It encodes CASSLNGGIETQYF.

The V gene is TRBV11-2, the J gene TRBJ2-3; D unresolved. Between the trimmed V and J ends, which lost 1 base and 4 bases, there was a span of 12 bases. Germline V gene lookup returns CDR1 SGHAT and CDR2 FQNNGV. There are 15 residues in the CDR3. CDR3 nucleotides: TGTGCCAGCAGCTTAGGACTCACGAAGGCAGATACGCAGTATTTT. Translating it yields CASSLGLTKADTQYF.

This clonotype was recorded at least ten times. Relative to the germline gene, one junction end is altered; a read error may explain this. The chain has TRBV5-1 and TRBJ1-3; no reliable D call. This CDR3 has 12 amino acids. CDR1 and CDR2 (germline): SGHRS, YFSETQ. CDR3 nucleotides: TGTGCCAGCAGTTTCTCTGGAAACACCATATATTTT. It translates to CASSFSGNTIYF.

This clonotype was detected ten times or more. The chain has TRBV12-3 or TRBV12-4 and TRBJ2-7; perhaps TRBD1 as D (5 bases). Trimming cost V 5 bases and J 3 bases, with 14 bases left between them. This CDR3 has 14 amino acids. CDR3 in DNA: TGTGCCAGCAGTACGCAGGGAACCCACTACGAGCAGTACTTC. Translation: CASSTQGTHYEQYF.

The table lists this clonotype with a few counts. J is TRBJ2-1 and V is TRBV30; TRBD2 matches at 9 bases. From germline, CDR1 is GTSNPN and CDR2 SVGIG (reference sequence). V shed 2 bases and J 9 bases; nucleotides not matched to a gene: 5. This CDR3 has 13 amino acids. CDR3 residues: CAWSTGTSTEQFF. CDR3 DNA: TGTGCCTGGAGTACCGGGACTAGCACTGAGCAGTTCTTC.

The chain joins TRBV6-2 or TRBV6-3 to TRBJ2-2; tentative D call: TRBD1 (6 bases). This CDR3 has 16 residues. Looked up from germline, CDR1 is MNHEY and CDR2 is SVGEGT. With 6 bases removed from V and 7 bases from J, the gap between germline ends came to 21 bases. The DNA of the CDR3 is TGTGCCAGCAGGCCCCAGAACAGGGCAAGAGGCGGGGAGCTGTTTTTT. It encodes CASRPQNRARGGELFF.

This chain uses TRBV20-1 with TRBJ2-2; the D gene is possibly TRBD2 (5 bases). Trimming took off 3 bases at V and 2 bases at J, with 13 bases between the two ends. The V gene's germline CDR1 is DFQATT and CDR2 SNEGSKA (reference sequence). This CDR3 has 15 residues. The CDR3 region is CSASLTSPNTGELFF. The CDR3 region has the DNA TGCAGTGCTAGCCTTACTAGTCCTAACACCGGGGAGCTGTTTTTT.

This clonotype was recorded at least ten times. This chain connects TRBV3-1 to TRBJ1-1; 7 nucleotides align to TRBD1. The CDR3 contains 13 residues. From germline, CDR1 is LGHDT and CDR2 YNNKEL (reference sequence). The V gene end was trimmed by 5 bases and the J gene end by 5 bases; junction bases not matched to a gene: 5. This CDR3 reads CASSVQGGTEAFF. The CDR3 nucleotides are TGTGCCAGCAGCGTTCAGGGGGGGACTGAAGCTTTCTTT.

This clonotype was counted at least ten times. V usage is TRBV20-1 and J usage is TRBJ2-7, with D tentatively TRBD1 (6 bases). V dropped 3 bases and J dropped 3 bases, with 12 bases sitting between them. CDR1 and CDR2 (germline): DFQATT, SNEGSKA (reference sequence). The CDR3 totals 13 residues. Written as DNA, the CDR3 is TGCAGTGCTAGGGGACATTCTCACTACGAGCAGTACTTC. As protein: CSARGHSHYEQYF.

This clonotype was picked up a small number of times. The chain carries TRBV10-2 and TRBJ1-6; D remains ambiguous. V lost 3 bases, J lost 5 bases, and 5 bases lay in between. The length of the CDR3 is 13 residues. Germline V lookup: CDR1 WSHSY, CDR2 SAAADI. Here the CDR3 DNA reads TGCGCCAGCAGTGATGGCAATAATTCACCCCTCCACTTT. This encodes CASSDGNNSPLHF.

This clonotype was counted many times. The chain is built from TRBV20-1 and TRBJ1-1; the D is unclear. CDR1 and CDR2 (germline): DFQATT, SNEGSKA (reference sequence). V was clipped by 6 bases and J by 1 base, with 18 bases between them. The CDR3 is 15 amino acids. CDR3 DNA sequence: TGCAGTGCCCACCGAACGACTCCAGCGAACACTGAAGCTTTCTTT. Translated, it gives CSAHRTTPANTEAFF.

This clonotype was counted at least ten times. The gene calls are TRBV20-1 and TRBJ2-3; possibly TRBD1 for D (6 bases). Trimming removed 6 bases at V and 2 bases at J, with 12 bases between. This CDR3 is built from 13 residues. The germline V gene encodes CDR1 DFQATT and CDR2 SNEGSKA (reference sequence). The CDR3 coding sequence is TGCAGTGCCCTACAGGGTTACACAGATACGCAGTATTTT. It translates to CSALQGYTDTQYF.

J is TRBJ2-2 and V is TRBV19, with a possible D match to TRBD1 (5 bases). This CDR3 is built from 15 residues. The V end was cut by 5 bases, the J end by 6 bases, with 16 bases between. CDR1 and CDR2 (germline): LNHDA, SQIVND (reference sequence). The CDR3 DNA reads as TGTGCCAGTAGTCCCCGGTCCTTAGGGGCCGGGGAGCTGTTTTTT. It encodes CASSPRSLGAGELFF. Supplemented by reference TRBV19 and TRBJ2-2, the full variable domain reads DGGITQSPKYLFRKEGQNVTLSCEQNLNHDAMYWYRQDPGQGLRLIYYSQIVNDFQKGDIAEGYSVSREKKESFPLTVTSAQKNPTAFYLCASSPRSLGAGELFFGEGSRLTVL.

The chain links TRBV6-1 to TRBJ2-5, with 8 bases lining up with TRBD2. The V gene end was trimmed by 2 bases and the J gene end by 1 base; junction bases not matched to a gene: 12. The CDR3 length is 18 residues. Germline CDR1 reads MNHNS; CDR2 reads SASEGT. CDR3 DNA sequence: TGTGCCAGCAGTGAAAGGGTAGGAACTAGCGGACTCCAAGAGACCCAGTACTTC. This gives the protein CASSERVGTSGLQETQYF.

This chain uses TRBV10-3 with TRBJ2-1; D not resolved. Germline V CDR1 and CDR2: ENHRY, SYGVKD. CDR3 size: 12 residues. V lost 8 bases and J lost 6, with 11 bases in between. DNA for the CDR3: TGTGCCATCTTGGCTTCCGGCAATGAGCAGTTCTTC. Residues: CAILASGNEQFF.

This clonotype was seen many times. The chain joins TRBV10-3 to TRBJ2-5, with D hard to call. The CDR3 is 12 residues long. Germline V lookup: CDR1 ENHRY, CDR2 SYGVKD. Trimming cost V 8 bases and J 0 bases, with 7 bases left between them. The chain's CDR3 is CAISDNQETQYF. The CDR3 DNA sequence: TGTGCCATCTCGGATAACCAAGAGACCCAGTACTTC.